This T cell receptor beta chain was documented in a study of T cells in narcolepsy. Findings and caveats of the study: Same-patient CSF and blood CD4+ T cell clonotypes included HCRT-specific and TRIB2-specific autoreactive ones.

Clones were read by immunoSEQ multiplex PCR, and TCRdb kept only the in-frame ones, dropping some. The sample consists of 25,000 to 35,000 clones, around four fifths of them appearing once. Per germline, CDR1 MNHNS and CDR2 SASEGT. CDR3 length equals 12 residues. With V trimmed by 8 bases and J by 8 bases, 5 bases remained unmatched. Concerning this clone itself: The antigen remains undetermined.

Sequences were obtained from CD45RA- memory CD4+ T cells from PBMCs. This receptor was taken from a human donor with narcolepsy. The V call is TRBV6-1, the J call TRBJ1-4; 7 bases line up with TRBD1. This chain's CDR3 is CASGGQSEKLFF. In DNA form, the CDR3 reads TGTGCCAGCGGGGGACAGTCCGAAAAACTGTTTTTT.